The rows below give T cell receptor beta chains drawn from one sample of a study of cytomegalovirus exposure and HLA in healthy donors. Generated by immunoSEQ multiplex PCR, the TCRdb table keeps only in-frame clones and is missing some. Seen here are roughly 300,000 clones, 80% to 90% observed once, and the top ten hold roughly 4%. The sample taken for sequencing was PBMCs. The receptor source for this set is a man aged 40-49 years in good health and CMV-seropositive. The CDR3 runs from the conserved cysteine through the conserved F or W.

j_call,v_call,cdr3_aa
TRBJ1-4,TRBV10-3,CAISSPANEKLFF
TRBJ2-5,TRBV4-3,CASSQERTSGSGETQYF
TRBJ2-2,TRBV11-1,CASSLDPGNTGELFF
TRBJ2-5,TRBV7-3,CASSRAGRKETQYF
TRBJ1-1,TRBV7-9,CASRRQGGNTEAFF
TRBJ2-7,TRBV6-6,CASSTPSYEQYF
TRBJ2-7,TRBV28,CASSLRGTGTGSTEQYF
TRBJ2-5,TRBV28,CASSFQGSSQETQYF
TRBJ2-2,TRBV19,CASRRLAGRGTGELFF
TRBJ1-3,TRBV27,CASRGRTHSDGNTIYF
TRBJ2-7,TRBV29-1,CSVEGGGTDRPYEQYF
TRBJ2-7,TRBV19,CASSAGTGGFSYEQYF
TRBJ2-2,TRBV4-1,CASSQERQANTGELFF
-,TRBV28,CASSDGTPFYEQYF
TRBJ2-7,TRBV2,CASRLTGTYEQYF
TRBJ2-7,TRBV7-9,CASSHRDRPSYEQYF
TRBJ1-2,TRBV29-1,CSVGQGVSRGYYGYTF
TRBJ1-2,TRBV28,CASSGDRGPGGYTF
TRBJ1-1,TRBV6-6,CASSYSNVRNTEAFF
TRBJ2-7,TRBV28,CASSSTLAVYEQYF
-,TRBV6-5,CASRHSGGGIYEQYF
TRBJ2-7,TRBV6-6,CASSRDNGYEQYF
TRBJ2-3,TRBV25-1,CASSERTSGSLDTQYF
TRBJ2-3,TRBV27,CASGTSPDTQYF
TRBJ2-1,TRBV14,CASSQLEPFLDEQFF
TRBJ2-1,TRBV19,CASSAATSDNEQFF
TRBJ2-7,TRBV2,CASRLDRSYYEQYF
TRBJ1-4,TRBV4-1,CASSQRSVDRDRGLKLFF
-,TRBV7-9,CASSNPTGFYEQYF
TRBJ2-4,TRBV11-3,CASSPDGGGGIQYF
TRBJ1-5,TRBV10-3,CAISEGGQDNQPQHF
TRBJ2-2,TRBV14,CASSLTGTGGANTGELFF
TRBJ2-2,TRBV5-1,CASSLPRTGELFF
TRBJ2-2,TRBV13,CASSGYYRGETSNTGELFF
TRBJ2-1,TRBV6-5,CASSRGTGIGNEQFF
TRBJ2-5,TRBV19,CASSIYHGDHPATQYF
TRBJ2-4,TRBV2,CASSEKTSQAKNIQYF
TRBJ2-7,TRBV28,CASSVPGLATYEQYF
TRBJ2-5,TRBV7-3,CASSRSPGETQYF
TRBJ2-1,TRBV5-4,CASSRDSNRFF
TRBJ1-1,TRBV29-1,CSGLGDSRSGMTEAFF
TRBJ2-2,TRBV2,CASRRWASGANTGELFF
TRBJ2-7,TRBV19,CASSIDAGTRTYEQYF
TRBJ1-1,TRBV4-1,CASSQEGQGVIEAFF
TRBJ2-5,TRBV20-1,CSAWRAETQYF
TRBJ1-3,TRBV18,CASSPSDRDGNTIYF
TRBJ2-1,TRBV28,CASSFLRAGGPGVSYNEQFF
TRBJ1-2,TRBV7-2,CASSRSRSNYGYTF
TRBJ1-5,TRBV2,CATSGQYINQPQHF
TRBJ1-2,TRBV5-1,CASSLDRGGDGYTF
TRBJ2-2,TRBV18,CASSPGWSKNTGELFF
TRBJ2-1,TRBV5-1,CASSLAEGRGNEQFF
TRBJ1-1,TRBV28,CASSLLRQGNTEAFF
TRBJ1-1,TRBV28,CASSPGQMNTEAFF
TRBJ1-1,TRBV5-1,CASSTRTGLDTEAFF
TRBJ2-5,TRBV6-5,CASSQLAGVRETQYF
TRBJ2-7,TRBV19,CATRPWLAGQEQYF
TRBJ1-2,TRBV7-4,CASSFEALSSGYTF
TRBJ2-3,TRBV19,CASSRGEDTQYF